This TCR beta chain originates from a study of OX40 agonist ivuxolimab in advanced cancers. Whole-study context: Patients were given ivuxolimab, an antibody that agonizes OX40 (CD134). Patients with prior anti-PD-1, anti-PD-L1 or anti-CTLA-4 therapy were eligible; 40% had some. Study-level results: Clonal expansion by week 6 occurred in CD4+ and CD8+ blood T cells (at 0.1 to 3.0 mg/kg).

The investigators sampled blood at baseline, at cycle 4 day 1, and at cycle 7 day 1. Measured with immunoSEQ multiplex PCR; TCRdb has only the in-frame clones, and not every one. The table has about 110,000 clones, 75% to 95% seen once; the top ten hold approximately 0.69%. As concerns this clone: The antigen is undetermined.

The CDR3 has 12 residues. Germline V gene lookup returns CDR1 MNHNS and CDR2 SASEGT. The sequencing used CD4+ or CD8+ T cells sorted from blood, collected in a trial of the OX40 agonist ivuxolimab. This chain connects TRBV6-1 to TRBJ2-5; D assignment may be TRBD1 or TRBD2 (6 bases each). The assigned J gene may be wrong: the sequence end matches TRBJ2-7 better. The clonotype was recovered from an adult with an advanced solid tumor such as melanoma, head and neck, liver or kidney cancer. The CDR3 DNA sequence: TGTGCCAGCAGGAGGGGGGACTACGAGCAGTACTTC. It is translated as CASRRGDYEQYF.